This TCR beta chain was profiled in a study of blood T cells in healthy people across ages. The CDR3 spans 15 residues. The V end lost 5 bases, the J end lost 1 base, and 12 bases lay between the germline ends. The germline V gene encodes CDR1 MDHEN and CDR2 SYDVKM. This clonotype was detected only a few times. As yet, its antigen is unknown. Alongside a J-beta primer mix, a sample-barcoded 5' primer served in a second PCR lasting about 7 to 12 cycles. MiXCR, applied by TCRdb to the 5' RACE reads, yields one record per CDR3 protein. The data hold under 1,100,000 distinct CDR3 sequences, with roughly 24% observed a single time. Study results and limitations: Significant beta diversity loss was already apparent by age roughly 40, declining roughly linearly.

The sample also formed part of further work on T cells of mothers and their children. That report notes: In this cohort, donors were three healthy Caucasian mothers plus their six children. It was through the M1S primer of the second PCR that sample barcodes and 2-4 random nucleotides were added.

The TCR sequence derives from a girl aged 2-10 years in good health. V gene TRBV28 combines with J gene TRBJ2-1, with D possibly matching TRBD2 (6 bases). Sequences were obtained from blood. CDR3 nucleotides: TGTGCCAGCAGTACTCGGGAGATGTCCTACAATGAGCAGTTCTTC. Protein sequence: CASSTREMSYNEQFF.